This TCR beta chain was recovered during a study of T cells in Graves' hyperthyroidism and ophthalmopathy. The source material, RNA transcripts, was used to amplify TCR beta CDR3 regions. The HTBI primer set served for first-round RT-PCR of the TCR CDR3. From the multiplex PCR reads, TCRdb called clonotypes with MiXCR, one entry per CDR3 protein. In the table there are about 840,000 distinct CDR3 sequences, about two fifths of which are singletons. The PBMCs had their origin in 10 ml of fresh peripheral blood. The CDR3 is made up of 16 amino acids. Trimming removed 6 bases from V and 0 bases from J, with 12 bases in between.

The chain combines TRBV12-3 or TRBV12-4 with TRBJ1-6, with D hard to call. This receptor was obtained from a man aged 18 to 29 with Graves' hyperthyroidism. The sample comprised blood. CDR3 residues: CASRQFLGSYNSPLHF. The CDR3, as DNA: TGTGCCAGCAGGCAGTTCCTAGGCTCCTATAATTCACCCCTCCACTTT.